This entry lists 21 T cell receptor beta chains sequenced from one sample in a study of blood T cells in healthy people across ages. A J-beta primer mix and a sample-barcoded 5' primer were used in a second PCR of roughly 7 to 12 cycles. TCRdb independently ran MiXCR on the 5' RACE reads; one entry per CDR3 protein. Of some 1.5 million distinct CDR3 sequences listed, roughly two fifths were seen once; the top ten hold 4%. Sequencing was performed on blood. The receptors were sampled from a woman in her late teens or twenties in good health.

This chain links TRBV7-9 with TRBJ2-1; no definite D call. The J call may be faulty, since TRBJ2-7 better matches the DNA end. The CDR3 has 16 amino acids. Germline-derived CDR1 and CDR2 are SEHNR and FQNEAQ (reference sequence). CDR3 residues: CASSLVSGYSYNEQYF. The CDR3 DNA is TGTGCCAGCAGCTTAGTTAGTGGATACTCCTACAATGAGCAGTACTTC.

This clonotype was seen repeatedly, ten times or more. The V and J genes are TRBV20-1 and TRBJ1-6; D might be TRBD1 (5 bases). Germline V CDR1 and CDR2: DFQATT, SNEGSKA (reference sequence). V lost 3 bases and J 8 bases, leaving 11 bases between the germline ends. The CDR3 sequence is 13 residues long. The CDR3 sequence: CSARQGLDSPLHF. CDR3 nucleotides: TGCAGTGCTAGGCAGGGACTTGATTCACCCCTCCACTTT.

This chain joins TRBV7-9 and TRBJ2-1; no definite D call. The CDR3 has 13 amino acids. Germline CDR1 and CDR2: SEHNR and FQNEAQ (reference sequence). Trimming removed 1 base from V and 13 bases from J, with 14 bases in between. The CDR3 sequence: CASSLERTETQFF. The CDR3 coding sequence is TGTGCCAGCAGCTTAGAACGAACAGAGACCCAGTTCTTC.

The chain links TRBV28 to TRBJ1-4; TRBD1 might be the D (6 bases). The CDR3 is made up of 15 amino acids. The V gene lost 5 bases and the J gene lost 3 bases, with 13 bases spanning the gap. CDR1 and CDR2 from the germline V gene are MDHEN and SYDVKM. CDR3 sequence: CASSPQGSANEKLFF. The CDR3 DNA is TGTGCCAGCAGTCCACAGGGTTCAGCTAATGAAAAACTGTTTTTT.

This clonotype appeared a few times. This chain joins TRBV5-1 and TRBJ1-1; 8 nucleotides line up with TRBD1. Germline CDR1 and CDR2: SGHRS and YFSETQ. V lost 4 bases, J lost 1 base, and 6 bases stayed unmatched. The CDR3 has 15 residues. This CDR3 is CASSNTGTGNTEAFF. The CDR3 DNA sequence: TGCGCCAGCAGCAACACCGGGACAGGGAACACTGAAGCTTTCTTT.

The V and J genes are TRBV5-1 and TRBJ2-5, with 7 bases matching TRBD1. The ends lost 4 bases at V and 4 bases at J; junction bases unmatched: 7. This CDR3 spans 14 amino acids. Germline CDR1 and CDR2: SGHRS and YFSETQ. The CDR3 protein is CASSTGQPRETQYF. In nucleotides, the CDR3 is TGCGCCAGCAGCACGGGACAGCCCCGAGAGACCCAGTACTTC.

The rearrangement uses TRBV6-1 and TRBJ1-2; D is uncertain. This CDR3 has 13 amino acids. V was pared by 6 bases and J by 6 bases, with 14 bases between. Germline assignment: CDR1 MNHNS and CDR2 SASEGT. The CDR3 is CASRIPIVDGYTF. The CDR3, as DNA: TGTGCCAGCAGGATTCCGATTGTAGATGGCTACACCTTC.

The rearrangement joins TRBV10-3 to TRBJ1-1; D may be TRBD1 (5 bases). The germline CDR1 and CDR2 sequences are ENHRY and SYGVKD. This CDR3 region has 15 residues. Trimming cost V 8 bases and J 0 bases, with 16 bases left between them. The CDR3: CAIGSGGLMNTEAFF. As DNA, the CDR3 is TGTGCCATCGGGTCCGGGGGACTCATGAACACTGAAGCTTTCTTT.

The chain recombines TRBV12-3 or TRBV12-4 with TRBJ2-7; a possible D gene is TRBD2 (5 bases). CDR3 length: 13 amino acids. V lost 7 bases, J lost 7 bases, and 17 bases lay in between. This chain's CDR3 is CASTSDYGNEQYF. In DNA, the CDR3 is TGTGCCAGCACGAGCGACTATGGCAATGAGCAGTACTTC.

The chain uses TRBV13 and TRBJ2-5, with D hard to call. V was clipped by 0 bases and J by 4 bases, with 9 bases between them. This CDR3 is built from 14 residues. CDR1 PRHDT and CDR2 FYEKMQ come from the germline V gene (reference sequence). CDR3 bases: TGTGCCAGCAGCTTAGGGTGGGATTCAGAGACCCAGTACTTC. Protein product: CASSLGWDSETQYF.

The genes are TRBV29-1 and TRBJ1-1; tentative D call: TRBD1 (5 bases). The V gene's germline CDR1 is SQVTM and CDR2 ANQGSEA. This CDR3 has 15 residues. Trimming removed 5 bases from V and 3 bases from J, with 19 bases in between. DNA for the CDR3: TGCAGCGTTACCGCTGCCCAAGTGGGGGACACTGAAGCTTTCTTT. It specifies CSVTAAQVGDTEAFF.

The chain recombines TRBV7-6 with TRBJ2-3, with D tentatively TRBD2 (5 bases). The CDR3 has 15 amino acids. Germline CDR1 SGHVS, CDR2 FNYEAQ. V was shortened by 4 bases and J by 3 bases, with 14 bases between the two germline ends. The CDR3 is CASSSTRARTDTQYF. The CDR3 DNA sequence: TGTGCCAGCAGCTCTACTAGGGCGAGGACAGATACGCAGTATTTT.

This clonotype was found once. The chain links TRBV5-1 to TRBJ1-1, with D possibly TRBD1 on 5 matching bases. V dropped 5 bases and J dropped 1 base, with 9 bases sitting between them. This CDR3 region has 13 residues. CDR1 and CDR2 from the germline V gene are SGHRS and YFSETQ. In DNA form, the CDR3 reads TGCGCCAGCAGAGATCAGGGGAACACTGAAGCTTTCTTT. Translation gives CASRDQGNTEAFF.

The chain links TRBV7-2 to TRBJ1-1; tentative D call: TRBD1 (5 bases). Trimming took off 0 bases at V and 3 bases at J, with 11 bases between the two ends. CDR1 SGHTA and CDR2 FQGNSA come from the germline V gene. This CDR3 comprises 15 residues. The CDR3 coding sequence is TGTGCCAGCAGCTTAGCTGGGCCCAGGGACACTGAAGCTTTCTTT. This codes for CASSLAGPRDTEAFF.

This clonotype was detected only a few times. DNA for the CDR3: TGTGCCAGCAGTGATGAAGGGATGGGCAATCAGCCCCAGCATTTT. It specifies CASSDEGMGNQPQHF. The chain uses TRBV2 and TRBJ1-5; no clear D. The CDR3 runs 15 residues. The germline V gene encodes CDR1 SNHLY and CDR2 FYNNEI. With 3 bases removed from V and 2 bases from J, the gap between germline ends came to 11 bases.

The chain links TRBV6-2 or TRBV6-3 to TRBJ2-1, with 7 bases identical to TRBD2. The CDR3 is 16 amino acids. The V gene end was trimmed by 8 bases and the J gene end by 7 bases; junction bases not matched to a gene: 17. The germline gives CDR1 MNHEY, CDR2 SVGEGT. The CDR3 spells CASALLGASGKNEQFF. DNA of the CDR3: TGTGCCAGCGCCCTGCTAGGGGCTAGCGGAAAAAATGAGCAGTTCTTC.

The rearrangement links TRBV4-3 to TRBJ2-6; D is uncertain. This CDR3 spans 16 amino acids. The germline V gene has CDR1 LGHNA and CDR2 YSLEER. V lost 1 base and J lost 0, with 7 bases in between. CDR3 residues: CASSQGLLSGANVLTF. In nucleotides, the CDR3 is TGCGCCAGCAGCCAAGGCCTGCTCTCTGGGGCCAACGTCCTGACTTTC.

This clonotype has just a few counts. The chain uses TRBV5-1 and TRBJ2-1; the D is unclear. V was trimmed by 0 bases and J by 4 bases, leaving 8 bases between them. Germline CDR1 and CDR2: SGHRS and YFSETQ. This CDR3 is built from 14 residues. CDR3 protein: CASSLGVQYNEQFF. DNA of the CDR3: TGCGCCAGCAGCTTGGGGGTCCAATACAATGAGCAGTTCTTC.

This clonotype was counted only a few times. The genes are TRBV6-1 and TRBJ2-7, with TRBD1 matching over 7 bases. Losses at the gene ends were 8 bases for V and 2 bases for J; bases not matched to a gene: 9. The CDR3 has 14 residues. Germline V gene data show CDR1 as MNHNS and CDR2 as SASEGT. CDR3 coding DNA: TGTGCCAGCGTATTCCGGGACAGCCCCTACGAGCAGTACTTC. The encoded protein is CASVFRDSPYEQYF.

This clonotype occurred a few times. The chain carries TRBV10-3 and TRBJ1-1, with 8 bases identical to TRBD1. The CDR3 consists of 14 residues. V shed 7 bases and J 4 bases; nucleotides not matched to a gene: 8. Germline V gives CDR1 ENHRY, CDR2 SYGVKD. The CDR3 is CAINGQGGVTEAFF. The CDR3 DNA sequence: TGTGCCATCAACGGACAGGGTGGGGTCACTGAAGCTTTCTTT.

This clonotype was detected a few times. The chain joins TRBV27 to TRBJ2-5; TRBD1 matches 7 bases. The CDR3 length is 14 residues. V gave up 8 bases and J gave up 2 bases; unmatched junction bases: 8. Germline V gene lookup returns CDR1 MNHEY and CDR2 SMNVEV (reference sequence). CDR3 sequence: CASGPRDRQETQYF. The CDR3, as DNA: TGTGCCAGCGGCCCCCGGGACAGACAAGAGACCCAGTACTTC.